This paragraph covers one TCR beta chain sequence. Its antigen remains unidentified. The sample comes from a study of T cell repertoires in ileal Crohn's disease. Study information: The M6 sample came from neoterminal ileum during colonoscopy after surgery. Findings and limits, study-wide: Compared with non-smokers, active smokers at surgery showed more clonal expansions. Endoscopy was done a median around 6.4 months after surgery.

Repertoires were generated with immunoSEQ multiplex PCR, while TCRdb's copy carries only in-frame clones and drops some. The table includes 9,500 to 15,000 clones, around 83% detected once. This sample's time point: neoterminal ileum biopsy at postoperative endoscopy, about 6 months after surgery. Patients were adults with ileal or ileocolonic Crohn's disease needing resection. V gave up 6 bases and J gave up 6 bases; unmatched junction bases: 12. This CDR3 is 16 amino acids long. CDR1 is SGHRS and CDR2 is YFSETQ in the germline V gene. This chain uses TRBV5-1 with TRBJ2-2, with 9 bases aligning to TRBD1. The sample comprised ileal tissue. This sequence originates from an adult with Crohn's disease. Written as DNA, the CDR3 is TGCGCCAGCATCCCCGGCGGGACAGGGTCCGCCGGGGAGCTGTTTTTT. Translated: CASIPGGTGSAGELFF.